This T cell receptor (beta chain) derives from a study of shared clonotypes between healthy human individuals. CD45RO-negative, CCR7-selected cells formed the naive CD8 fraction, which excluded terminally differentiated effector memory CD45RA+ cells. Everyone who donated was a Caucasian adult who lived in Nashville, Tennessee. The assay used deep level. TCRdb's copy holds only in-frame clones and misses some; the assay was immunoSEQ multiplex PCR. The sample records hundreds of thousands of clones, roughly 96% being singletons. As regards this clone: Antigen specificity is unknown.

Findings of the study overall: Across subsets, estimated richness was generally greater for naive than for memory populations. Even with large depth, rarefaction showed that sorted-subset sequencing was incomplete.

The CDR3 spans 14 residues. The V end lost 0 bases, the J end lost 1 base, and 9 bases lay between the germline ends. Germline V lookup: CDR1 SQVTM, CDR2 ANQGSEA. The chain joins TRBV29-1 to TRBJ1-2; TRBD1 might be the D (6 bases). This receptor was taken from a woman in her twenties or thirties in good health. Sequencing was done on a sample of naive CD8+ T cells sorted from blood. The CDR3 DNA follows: TGCAGCGTTGAAGATAAGGGACATAACTATGGCTACACCTTC. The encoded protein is CSVEDKGHNYGYTF.